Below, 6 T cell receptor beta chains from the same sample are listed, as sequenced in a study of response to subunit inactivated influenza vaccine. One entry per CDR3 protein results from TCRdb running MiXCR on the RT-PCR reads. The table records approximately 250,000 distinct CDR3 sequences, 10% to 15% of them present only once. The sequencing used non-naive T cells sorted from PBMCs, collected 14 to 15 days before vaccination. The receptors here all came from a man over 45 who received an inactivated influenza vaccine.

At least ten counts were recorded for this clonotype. The CDR3 reads CSVALGARGDQPQHF. The CDR3 DNA sequence: TGCAGCGTTGCGTTGGGGGCAAGGGGCGATCAGCCCCAGCATTTT. The chain has TRBV29-1 and TRBJ1-5; maybe TRBD1 (6 bases). Deletions cut 4 bases from V and 5 bases from J, with 18 bases between. The CDR3 has 15 amino acids. Germline lookup yields CDR1 SQVTM and CDR2 ANQGSEA. The full variable domain, in which reference TRBV29-1 and TRBJ1-5 provide the parts outside the CDR3, is SAVISQKPSRDICQRGTSLTIQCQVDSQVTMMFWYRQQPGQSLTLIATANQGSEATYESGFVIDKFPISRPNLTFSTLTVSNMSPEDSSIYLCSVALGARGDQPQHFGDGTRLSIL.

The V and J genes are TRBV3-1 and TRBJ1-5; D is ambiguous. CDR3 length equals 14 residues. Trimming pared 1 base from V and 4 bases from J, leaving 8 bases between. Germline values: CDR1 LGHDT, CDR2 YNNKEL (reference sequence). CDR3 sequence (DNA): TGTGCCAGCAGCCAAGGGTCTCTTAATCAGCCCCAGCATTTT. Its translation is CASSQGSLNQPQHF.

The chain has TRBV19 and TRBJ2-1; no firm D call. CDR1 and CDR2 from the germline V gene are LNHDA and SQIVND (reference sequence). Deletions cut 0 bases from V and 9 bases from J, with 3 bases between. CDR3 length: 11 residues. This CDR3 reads CASSIDFEQFF. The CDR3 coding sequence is TGTGCCAGTAGTATAGATTTTGAGCAGTTCTTC.

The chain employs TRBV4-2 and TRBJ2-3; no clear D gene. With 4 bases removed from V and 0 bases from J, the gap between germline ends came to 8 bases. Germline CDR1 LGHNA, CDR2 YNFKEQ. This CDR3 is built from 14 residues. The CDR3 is CASSPSASTDTQYF. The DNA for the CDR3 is TGTGCCAGCAGCCCAAGTGCTAGCACAGATACGCAGTATTTT.

CDR3 DNA sequence: TGTGCCACCAGTGACGCGGGACTAGCGAACACCGGGGAGCTGTTTTTT. Its translation is CATSDAGLANTGELFF. The V call is TRBV24-1, the J call TRBJ2-2, with 8 bases matching TRBD2. The CDR3 length is 16 residues. Germline CDR1 KGHDR, CDR2 SFDVKD. The V gene end was trimmed by 4 bases and the J gene end by 0 bases; junction bases not matched to a gene: 3.

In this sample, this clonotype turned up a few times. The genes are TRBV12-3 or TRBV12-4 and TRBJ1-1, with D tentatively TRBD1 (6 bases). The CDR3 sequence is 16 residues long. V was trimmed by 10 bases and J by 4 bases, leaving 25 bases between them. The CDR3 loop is CATSHPGAVFGTEAFF. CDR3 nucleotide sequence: TGTGCCACCAGCCACCCGGGGGCCGTTTTCGGCACTGAAGCTTTCTTT.